The present T cell receptor (beta chain) was sequenced within a study of T cells expressing NK-cell markers (dated by TCRdb to 2018 to 2021). With respect to the entire study: In sorted CD3+CD56+NKG2C+, CD3+CD56+NKG2C- and CD3+CD56-NKG2C+ T-cell subsets from eight or nine donors, TCR beta-chain repertoires were profiled. The libraries were sequenced on Illumina HiSeq 2000/2500, MiSeq or NextSeq, producing 2 x 150 bp reads. Among the eight sequenced donors, seven were HCMV-seropositive and one was HCMV-seronegative. The eight sequenced donors were randomly selected healthy volunteers, three men and five women. Findings and caveats that apply to the study as a whole: Those dominant clonotypes were again the most abundant among CD3+CD56-NKG2C+ cells in a few donors, at about 25-60.1%. Whether the expanded NKG2C-expressing T cell clones were specific for HCMV antigens remained unclear. For six donors, the dominant CD3+CD56+NKG2C+ clonotypes were among the top 10 CD8+ clonotypes and accounted for about 1.0-7.5% of CD8+ T cells.

Reads for this sample came from an Illumina HiSeq 2000. TCR beta cDNA libraries were made by 5'RACE template switching that added a universal primer site and unique molecular identifiers. cDNA synthesis was primed from the TCR beta constant segment and was followed by two successive PCR amplification steps. Per the source publication's procedure: MIGEC was used to demultiplex reads and group the reads by UMI, and MiTCR was used to assemble and quantify clonotypes. Only TCR cDNA sequences supported by at least two reads were kept to exclude erroneous sequences. The tcR package was used for downstream repertoire analysis, and clonotypes were matched between fractions using CDR3 nucleotide sequence together with V segment. Antigen specificity was annotated against VDJdb with VDJmatch, allowing one amino acid substitution in CDR3. The reads, reprocessed by TCRdb, yield one row per CDR3 protein sequence and no DNA. The V and J calls and clone size come from TCRdb's table, not from the authors' own analysis. For this sample, the table gives about 380,000 distinct CDR3 sequences. The ten most abundant clones make up over 4% of the sample.

Notes on this clonotype: Its cognate antigen has yet to be identified.

HCMV-specific IgG was detected in serum with a commercial ELISA kit to determine HCMV serostatus. Peripheral blood mononuclear cells were isolated from blood by Ficoll density gradient centrifugation. The germline V gene sets CDR1 to SGHRS and CDR2 to YFSETQ. The cysteine opens and the phenylalanine closes a CDR3 of 15 amino acids. The DNA is unrecorded. The sequence derives from a man between 18 and 69 years old in good health. Recombination linked TRBV5-1 to TRBJ1-1. Material: blood T cells: a sorted CD56 or NKG2C T cell subset, CD4+ or CD8+ T cells, or bulk PBMC T cells (not recorded which). For the CDR3, the sequence is CASSWEGRGETEAFF. Supplemented by the reference TRBV5-1 and TRBJ1-1 proteins around the CDR3, the complete variable domain is KAGVTQTPRYLIKTRGQQVTLSCSPISGHRSVSWYQQTPGQGLQFLFEYFSETQRNKGNFPGRFSGRQFSNSRSEMNVSTLELGDSALYLCASSWEGRGETEAFFGQGTRLTVV.